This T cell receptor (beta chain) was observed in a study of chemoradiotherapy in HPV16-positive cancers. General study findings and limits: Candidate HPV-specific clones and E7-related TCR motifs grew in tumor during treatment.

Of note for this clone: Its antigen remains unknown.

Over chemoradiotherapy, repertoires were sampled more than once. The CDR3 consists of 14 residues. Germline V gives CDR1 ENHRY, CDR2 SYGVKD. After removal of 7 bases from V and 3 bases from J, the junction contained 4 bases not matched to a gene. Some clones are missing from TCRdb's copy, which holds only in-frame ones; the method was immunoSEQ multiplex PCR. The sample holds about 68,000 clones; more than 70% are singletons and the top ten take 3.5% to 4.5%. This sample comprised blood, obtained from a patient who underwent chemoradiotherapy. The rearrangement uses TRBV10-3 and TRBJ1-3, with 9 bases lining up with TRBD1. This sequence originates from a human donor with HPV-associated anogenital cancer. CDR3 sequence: CAIMGQGNGNTIYF. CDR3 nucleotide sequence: TGTGCCATCATGGGACAGGGAAATGGAAACACCATATATTTT.